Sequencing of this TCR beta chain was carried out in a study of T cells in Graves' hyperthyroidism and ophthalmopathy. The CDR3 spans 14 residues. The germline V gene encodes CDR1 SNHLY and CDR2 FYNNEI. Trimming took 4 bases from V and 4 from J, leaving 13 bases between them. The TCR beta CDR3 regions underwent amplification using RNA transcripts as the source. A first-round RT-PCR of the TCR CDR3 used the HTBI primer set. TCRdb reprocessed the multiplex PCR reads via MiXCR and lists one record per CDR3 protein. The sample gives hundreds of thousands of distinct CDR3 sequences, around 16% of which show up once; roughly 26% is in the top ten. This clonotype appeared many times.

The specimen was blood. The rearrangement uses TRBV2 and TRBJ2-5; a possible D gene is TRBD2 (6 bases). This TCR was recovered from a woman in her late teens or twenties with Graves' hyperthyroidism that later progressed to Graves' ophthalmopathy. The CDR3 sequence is CASSGGESGETQYF. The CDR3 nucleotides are TGTGCCAGCAGTGGGGGGGAGAGCGGAGAGACCCAGTACTTC.